These 14 T cell receptor beta chains were all obtained from the same sample, sequenced in a study of blood T cells in healthy people across ages. Primers used in a second PCR of about 6 to 12 cycles were a sample-barcoded 5' primer and a J-beta primer mix. MiXCR, run by TCRdb on the 5' RACE reads, gives a single entry per CDR3 protein. Among over 450,000 distinct CDR3 sequences listed, approximately 25% were seen once. The same data also contributed to another study, on T cells of mothers and their children.

The sequenced sample consisted of blood. All receptors derive from a boy aged 10-17 years in good health.

This clonotype was counted many times. The CDR3 DNA reads as TGTGCCAGCAGCTCCTTAGGGTTAGCCTCTTACGAGCAGTACTTC. As protein: CASSSLGLASYEQYF. The chain is built from TRBV7-2 and TRBJ2-7; D gene ambiguous. The CDR3 totals 15 residues. Germline V gene sequence: CDR1 SGHTA, CDR2 FQGNSA. V gave up 4 bases and J gave up 4 bases, with 17 bases separating them. The whole variable domain, filled in from reference TRBV7-2 and TRBJ2-7, reads GAGVSQSPSNKVTEKGKDVELRCDPISGHTALYWYRQSLGQGLEFLIYFQGNSAPDKSGLPSDRFSAERTGGSVSTLTIQRTQQEDSAVYLCASSSLGLASYEQYFGPGTRLTVT.

The rearrangement links TRBV27 to TRBJ2-5; D may correspond to TRBD1 or TRBD2 (6 bases each). Germline CDR1 is MNHEY and CDR2 is SMNVEV (reference sequence). The CDR3 runs 16 residues. V was trimmed by 5 bases and J by 0 bases, leaving 16 bases between them. As DNA, the CDR3 is TGTGCCAGCAGTGGGGGGCCAGGGACCTACCAAGAGACCCAGTACTTC. Protein: CASSGGPGTYQETQYF.

This rearrangement joins TRBV27 to TRBJ2-2; TRBD1 matches 7 bases. Unmatched junction bases numbered 3, after V lost 6 bases and J lost 5 bases. There are 13 residues in the CDR3. Per germline, CDR1 MNHEY and CDR2 SMNVEV (reference sequence). The CDR3: CASRLTGTGELFF. The CDR3 DNA reads TGTGCCAGCAGACTGACAGGGACCGGGGAGCTGTTTTTT.

The chain is built from TRBV28 and TRBJ2-4; TRBD1 is a possible D gene (5 bases). The CDR3 extends over 16 amino acids. V gave up 2 bases and J gave up 0 bases, with 11 bases separating them. Germline V gene sequence: CDR1 MDHEN, CDR2 SYDVKM. The CDR3 protein is CASSLGAGIAKNIQYF. The CDR3 nucleotides read TGTGCCAGCAGTTTAGGGGCAGGGATAGCCAAAAACATTCAGTACTTC. The full variable domain, with the rest looked up from reference TRBV28 and TRBJ2-4, is DVKVTQSSRYLVKRTGEKVFLECVQDMDHENMFWYRQDPGLGLRLIYFSYDVKMKEKGDIPEGYSVSREKKERFSLILESASTNQTSMYLCASSLGAGIAKNIQYFGAGTRLSVL.

This clonotype was seen only a few times. This chain uses TRBV11-2 with TRBJ2-2, with a possible D match to TRBD2 (5 bases). The germline CDR1 and CDR2 sequences are SGHAT and FQNNGV. The CDR3 runs to 17 residues. The V end was cut by 5 bases, the J end by 7 bases, with 23 bases between. The CDR3 loop reads CASSRPKWESYSGELFF. The CDR3 DNA reads as TGTGCCAGCAGCCGACCTAAATGGGAGTCCTATAGCGGGGAGCTGTTTTTT.

The chain uses TRBV27 and TRBJ2-5; unclear D gene. The end of the DNA fits TRBJ2-1 better, so the J call may be wrong. The CDR3 runs to 13 residues. Germline CDR1 is MNHEY and CDR2 is SMNVEV (reference sequence). In DNA form, the CDR3 reads TGTGCCAGCAGTTTCTCCCTCACAAATGAGCAGTTCTTC. Translated: CASSFSLTNEQFF.

This clonotype occurred once. V is TRBV7-9 and J is TRBJ2-7, with 7 bases lining up with TRBD1. V dropped 4 bases and J dropped 0; count of bases not matched to a gene: 3. CDR1 is SEHNR and CDR2 is FQNEAQ in the germline V gene (reference sequence). The CDR3 consists of 14 residues. This CDR3 reads CASSSDRRSYEQYF. In DNA form, the CDR3 reads TGTGCCAGCAGCTCGGACAGGCGCTCCTACGAGCAGTACTTC. The whole variable domain, remainder taken from reference TRBV7-9 and TRBJ2-7, is DTGVSQNPRHKITKRGQNVTFRCDPISEHNRLYWYRQTLGQGPEFLTYFQNEAQLEKSRLLSDRFSAERPKGSFSTLEIQRTEQGDSAMYLCASSSDRRSYEQYFGPGTRLTVT.

This chain joins TRBV11-2 and TRBJ2-1; D uncertain. Germline V gene data show CDR1 as SGHAT and CDR2 as FQNNGV. CDR3 size: 14 residues. V was cut by 0 bases and J by 10 bases, with 13 bases left in between. Here the CDR3 DNA reads TGTGCCAGCAGCTTAGATCTCCCCCTTAACGAGCAGTTCTTC. The encoded protein is CASSLDLPLNEQFF.

The table lists this clonotype with a few counts. The chain employs TRBV24-1 and TRBJ1-1; D is unresolved. The germline CDR1 and CDR2 sequences are KGHDR and SFDVKD. The CDR3 length is 13 residues. V dropped 9 bases and J dropped 1 base, with 11 bases sitting between them. The CDR3 is CATRAGANTEAFF. The CDR3 bases are TGTGCCACCCGGGCAGGAGCGAACACTGAAGCTTTCTTT.

This clonotype occurred many times. The chain couples TRBV29-1 to TRBJ1-2, with D maybe TRBD1 (6 bases). There are 12 residues in the CDR3. Per germline, CDR1 SQVTM and CDR2 ANQGSEA. Deletions cut 7 bases from V and 4 bases from J, with 13 bases between. In DNA form, the CDR3 reads TGCAGCGCAGAGGACAGATCCTATGGCTACACCTTC. This codes for CSAEDRSYGYTF.

This clonotype was detected only a few times. The chain is built from TRBV12-3 or TRBV12-4 and TRBJ2-3; a possible D gene is TRBD2 (6 bases). The CDR3 sequence is 14 residues long. V lost 0 bases, J lost 6 bases, and 10 bases lay in between. DNA of the CDR3: TGTGCCAGCAGTTTAGCGCCGGGGGTGGATACGCAGTATTTT. Translated, it gives CASSLAPGVDTQYF.

DNA for the CDR3: TGTGCCAGCAGCGGGGGACTAGCGGGCGAATCCTACGAGCAGTACTTC. Translating gives CASSGGLAGESYEQYF. This rearrangement joins TRBV9 to TRBJ2-7, with TRBD2 matching 12 bases. After removal of 3 bases from V and 1 base from J, the junction contained 5 bases not matched to a gene. The germline gives CDR1 SGDLS, CDR2 YYNGEE. The CDR3 is made up of 16 amino acids. Filled out from reference TRBV9 and TRBJ2-7, the complete variable domain reads DSGVTQTPKHLITATGQRVTLRCSPRSGDLSVYWYQQSLDQGLQFLIQYYNGEERAKGNILERFSAQQFPDLHSELNLSSLELGDSALYFCASSGGLAGESYEQYFGPGTRLTVT.

This chain uses TRBV12-3 or TRBV12-4 with TRBJ1-1; D not resolved. The CDR3 covers 12 residues. V was clipped by 3 bases and J by 9 bases, with 11 bases between them. The CDR3 is CASSFVVPQAFF. Written as DNA, the CDR3 is TGTGCCAGCAGTTTCGTGGTTCCCCAAGCTTTCTTT.

The chain carries TRBV18 and TRBJ2-1; 12 bases match TRBD2. Germline values: CDR1 KGHSH, CDR2 LQKENI. The ends lost 3 bases at V and 3 bases at J; junction bases unmatched: 6. There are 17 residues in the CDR3. The CDR3 bases are TGTGCCAGCTCACCCGGACTAGCGGGGACCCACTACAATGAGCAGTTCTTC. Translating it yields CASSPGLAGTHYNEQFF. Together with reference TRBV18 and TRBJ2-1, the CDR3 gives the full variable domain: NAGVMQNPRHLVRRRGQEARLRCSPMKGHSHVYWYRQLPEEGLKFMVYLQKENIIDESGMPKERFSAEFPKEGPSILRIQQVVRGDSAAYFCASSPGLAGTHYNEQFFGPGTRLTVL.